The rows below give T cell receptor beta chains drawn from one sample of a study of vaccination and CD4 T cells after COVID-19. TCRdb fed the PCR reads into MiXCR, producing one record per CDR3 protein. The table lists just over 15,000 distinct CDR3 sequences, about 39% of them singletons. For these receptors, no antigen is known. The sequencing used CD4+ T cells from blood, cultured in vitro, collected before SARS-CoV-2 vaccination. Every receptor here comes from a human donor who had recovered from COVID-19. The CDR3 runs from the conserved cysteine through the conserved F or W. D genes are given only for firm matches. For some rows the clone size is stated as once, few or many, or as a class when expanded; others skip it.

size | J | V | D | DNA | CDR3
NA | TRBJ2-7 | TRBV6-1 | NA | TGTGCCAGCAGTCGAAATACAGACGAGCAGTACTTC | CASSRNTDEQYF
NA | TRBJ2-7 | TRBV7-9 | NA | TGTGCCAGCAGCTTTCGGGGGTCCGAGCAGTACTTC | CASSFRGSEQYF
few | TRBJ1-2 | TRBV19 | NA | TGTGCCAGTAGTATAGTCGACCGTGGCTACACCTTC | CASSIVDRGYTF
medium-sized | TRBJ1-1 | TRBV7-2 | NA | TGTGCCAGCAAGTATGATAGGGACACTGAAGCTTTCTTT | CASKYDRDTEAFF
NA | TRBJ1-2 | TRBV30 | TRBD1 | TGTGCCTGGAGAATCAAGGGGGCACATGGCTACACCTTC | CAWRIKGAHGYTF
NA | TRBJ2-3 | TRBV7-9 | TRBD2 | TGTGCCAGCAGCATCCTCTCGGGACTAGCGAAAACAGATACGCAGTATTTT | CASSILSGLAKTDTQYF
NA | TRBJ1-2 | TRBV19 | NA | TGTGCCAGTAGTATAGATCGGCAGGGTCGTGGCTACACCTTC | CASSIDRQGRGYTF
NA | TRBJ1-2 | TRBV15 | TRBD1 | TGTGCCACCAGCAGGGCATTGACAGGGGCGAACTATGGCTACACCTTC | CATSRALTGANYGYTF
NA | TRBJ1-1 | TRBV6-1 | NA | TGTGCCAGCAGTGGGTACACCACTGAAGCTTTCTTT | CASSGYTTEAFF
NA | TRBJ1-2 | TRBV6-1 | NA | TGTGCCAGCAGTCGGTGGGCCCTAGAAGACTATGGCTACACCTTC | CASSRWALEDYGYTF
few | TRBJ1-1 | TRBV27 | NA | TGTGCCAGCAGACCCTGGGGAGGAGAAGCTTTCTTT | CASRPWGGEAFF
few | TRBJ1-1 | TRBV20-1 | NA | TGCAGTGCGAAAAACAGGGATGGCGGCACTGAAGCTTTCTTT | CSAKNRDGGTEAFF
NA | TRBJ2-6 | TRBV7-2 | NA | TGTGCCAGCAGCCTGGGCAGCTCTGGGGCCAACGTCCTGACTTTC | CASSLGSSGANVLTF
NA | TRBJ2-7 | TRBV2 | NA | TGTGCCAGCAGTGGGGACGGCTACGAGCAGTACTTC | CASSGDGYEQYF
NA | TRBJ2-7 | TRBV28 | NA | TGTGCCAGCAGTTTAGGGGGCGGACTATCCTACGAGCAGTACTTC | CASSLGGGLSYEQYF
few | TRBJ2-3 | TRBV7-9 | NA | TGTGCCAGCAGCTTTTCAGGGGAGGGCACAGATACGCAGTATTTT | CASSFSGEGTDTQYF
NA | TRBJ2-1 | TRBV19 | TRBD2 | TGTGCCAGTAGTCCGGGTAGCGGGGTCCCGCACTTCTTC | CASSPGSGVPHFF
few | TRBJ1-2 | TRBV7-2 | NA | TGTGCCAGCAGCCCGGGACCCGGGCGCGGCTACACCTTC | CASSPGPGRGYTF
NA | TRBJ1-1 | TRBV29-1 | NA | TGCAGCGTCGACGGGCGGGGGACTGAAGCTTTCTTT | CSVDGRGTEAFF
NA | TRBJ2-1 | TRBV7-2 | NA | TGTGCCAGCAGCTTAGGGATCGATGAGCAGTTCTTC | CASSLGIDEQFF
few | TRBJ2-7 | TRBV11-3 | NA | TGTGCCAGCAGCTTACGAGGGGGTCCACCCTACGAGCAGTACTTC | CASSLRGGPPYEQYF
NA | TRBJ1-1 | TRBV7-2 | TRBD1 | TGTGCCAGCAGCGGACTTACAGGGGGCGATTGGAAAGCTTTCTTT | CASSGLTGGDWKAFF
NA | TRBJ1-6 | TRBV19 | TRBD1 | TGTGCCAGTAGTATATCTTCGGACAGGGGCAACCAGCCAGGCGATGGTTCACCCCTCCACTTT | CASSISSDRGNQPGDGSPLHF
few | TRBJ1-1 | TRBV6-1 | NA | TGTGCCAGCAAATACACCTCGATAGAGGTTACTGAAGCTTTCTTT | CASKYTSIEVTEAFF
NA | TRBJ2-7 | TRBV25-1 | NA | TGTGCCAGCCAACGAAGCGGCGAGCAGTACTTC | CASQRSGEQYF
NA | TRBJ1-1 | TRBV7-2 | NA | TGTGCCAGCAGCTTAGGCCCCTGGAGCACTGAAGCTTTCTTT | CASSLGPWSTEAFF
NA | TRBJ1-6 | TRBV6-1 | TRBD1 | TGTGCCGGCAGACAGGGGATAAATTCACCCCTCCACTTT | CAGRQGINSPLHF
few | TRBJ1-2 | TRBV6-1 | NA | TGTGCCAGCAGTCCTGATGCAGGGAAGGCCTATGGCTACACCTTC | CASSPDAGKAYGYTF
NA | TRBJ1-1 | TRBV19 | TRBD1 | TGTGCCAGTACTCGGACAGGGAAGCAAAGTAGCACTGAAGCTTTCTTT | CASTRTGKQSSTEAFF
few | TRBJ1-2 | TRBV19 | NA | TGTGCCAGTAGTATAGATCGGCAGGTCTATGGCTACACCTTC | CASSIDRQVYGYTF
few | TRBJ1-2 | TRBV25-1 | NA | TGTGCCAGCTCCCGGGACACCTATGGCTACACCTTC | CASSRDTYGYTF
NA | TRBJ1-4 | TRBV2 | NA | TGTGCCAGCAGTGATGGGCAAGGTGAAAAACTGTTTTTT | CASSDGQGEKLFF
NA | TRBJ1-3 | TRBV6-1 | NA | TGTGCCAGCAGTGAGATTGCACTAGAAGGAAACACCATATATTTT | CASSEIALEGNTIYF
NA | TRBJ2-1 | TRBV20-1 | NA | TGCAGTGCTAGAGATAGGCAGGGTTGGATAGTTGAGCAGTTCTTC | CSARDRQGWIVEQFF
NA | TRBJ2-3 | TRBV7-3 | TRBD2 | TGTGCCAGCAGCTTAGGTACTAGCGGGAGGAGGTCAGATACGCAGTATTTT | CASSLGTSGRRSDTQYF
NA | TRBJ2-3 | TRBV2 | NA | TGTGCCAGCAGGGGGGCCGGCACAGATACGCAGTATTTT | CASRGAGTDTQYF
NA | TRBJ2-5 | TRBV12-2 | NA | TGTGCAAGTCGCTCCGGAACCCTTAAGGGGTACCCGAGACTAGCGGCTCGGGAGACCCAGTACTTC | CASRSGTLKGYPRLAARETQYF
medium-sized | TRBJ2-2 | TRBV6-5 | TRBD2 | TGTGCCAGCAGTTACTCGGCACTAGCGGGAGCAAGCACCGGGGAGCTGTTTTTT | CASSYSALAGASTGELFF
few | TRBJ2-7 | TRBV6-5 | TRBD1 | TGTGCCAGCAGTTCCCGACAGGGCCCCTACGAGCAGTACTTC | CASSSRQGPYEQYF
NA | TRBJ2-1 | TRBV19 | TRBD2 | TGTGCCAGTAGTATTGTAGCGGGGACCCTGAATTACAATGAGCAGTTCTTC | CASSIVAGTLNYNEQFF
NA | TRBJ2-3 | TRBV29-1 | TRBD2 | TGCAGCATTAGCGGGAGGGGAAGCACAGATACGCAGTATTTT | CSISGRGSTDTQYF
few | TRBJ1-1 | TRBV20-1 | NA | TGCAGTGCTAGAGTCGTTAAGGAAGCTTTCTTT | CSARVVKEAFF
few | TRBJ2-3 | TRBV20-1 | NA | TGCAGTGCTAGAGATTTGTTGTTGGGTCAGGGCGAAGATACGCAGTATTTT | CSARDLLLGQGEDTQYF
NA | TRBJ2-5 | TRBV10-3 | NA | TGTGCCATCGGGATTAAAGGTGGAGAGACCCAGTACTTC | CAIGIKGGETQYF
NA | TRBJ2-7 | TRBV6-2/TRBV6-3 | TRBD2 | TGTGCCAGCAGTTACTATTTAGCGGGAGACGAGCAGTACTTC | CASSYYLAGDEQYF